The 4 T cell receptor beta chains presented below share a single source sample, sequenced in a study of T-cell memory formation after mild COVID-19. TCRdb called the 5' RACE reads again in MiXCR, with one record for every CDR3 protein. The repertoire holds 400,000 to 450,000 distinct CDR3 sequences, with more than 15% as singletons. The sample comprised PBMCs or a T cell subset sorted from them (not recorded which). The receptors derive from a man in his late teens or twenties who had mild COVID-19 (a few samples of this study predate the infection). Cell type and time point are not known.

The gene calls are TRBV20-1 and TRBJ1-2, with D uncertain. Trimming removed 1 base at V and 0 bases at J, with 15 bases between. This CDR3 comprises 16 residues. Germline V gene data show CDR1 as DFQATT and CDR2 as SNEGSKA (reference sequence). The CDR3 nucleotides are TGCAGTGCTAGAGGAAACCAGCGCCCATCTAACTATGGCTACACCTTC. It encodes CSARGNQRPSNYGYTF.

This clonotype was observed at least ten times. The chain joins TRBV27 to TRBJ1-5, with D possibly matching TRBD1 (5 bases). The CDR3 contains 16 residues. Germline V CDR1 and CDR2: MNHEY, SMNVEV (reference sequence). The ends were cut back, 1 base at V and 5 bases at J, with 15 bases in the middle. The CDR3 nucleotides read TGTGCCAGCAGTTTATTTAGCCAGGGTGGGCATCAGCCCCAGCATTTT. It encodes CASSLFSQGGHQPQHF.

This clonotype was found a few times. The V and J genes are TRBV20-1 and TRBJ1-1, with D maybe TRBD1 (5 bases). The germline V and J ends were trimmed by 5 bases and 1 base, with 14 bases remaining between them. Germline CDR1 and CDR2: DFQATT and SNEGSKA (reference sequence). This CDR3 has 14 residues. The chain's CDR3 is CSAERDGKNTEAFF. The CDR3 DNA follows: TGCAGTGCTGAAAGGGACGGTAAGAACACTGAAGCTTTCTTT.

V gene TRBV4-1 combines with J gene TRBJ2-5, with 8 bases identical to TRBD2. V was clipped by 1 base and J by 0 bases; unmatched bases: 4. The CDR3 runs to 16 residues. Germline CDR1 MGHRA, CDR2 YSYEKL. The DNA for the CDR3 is TGCGCCAGCAGCCAAGGATCTAGCGGGTACCAAGAGACCCAGTACTTC. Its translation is CASSQGSSGYQETQYF.